Shown below are 32 T cell receptor beta chains from a single sample sequenced in a study of Siglec-9 on CD8 T cells in melanoma. TCRdb's table, derived via immunoSEQ multiplex PCR, lists solely in-frame clones and lacks some. The table shows approximately 39,000 clones, with roughly four fifths occurring only once. Specimen: Siglec-9- CD8+ T cells sorted from blood. These receptors all stem from a human donor in good health.

This clone occurred once. CDR3 residues: CASSADREPQYF. For the CDR3, the DNA is TGTGCCAGCAGCGCCGACAGGGAACCGCAGTATTTT. The chain links TRBV7-8 to TRBJ2-3, with TRBD1 matching 7 bases. Germline-derived CDR1 and CDR2 are SGHVS and FQNEAQ. V lost 5 bases to trimming and J lost 10 bases; unmatched junction nucleotides: 6. The CDR3 length is 12 residues.

The chain couples TRBV28 to TRBJ1-2; no clear D. From germline, CDR1 is MDHEN and CDR2 SYDVKM. There are 14 residues in the CDR3. V shed 6 bases and J shed 8 bases, with 19 bases lying between them. CDR3 coding DNA: TGTGCCAGCAGACTCGAGATGGAGGTAGGGGGCTACACCTTC. Its translation: CASRLEMEVGGYTF.

The chain recombines TRBV15 with TRBJ2-1; D uncertain. Germline V gives CDR1 LNHNV, CDR2 YYDKDF (reference sequence). The CDR3 is 14 residues long. V was cut by 0 bases and J by 3 bases, with 6 bases left in between. For the CDR3, the DNA is TGTGCCACCAGCAGAGATTTAAACTACAATGAGCAGTTCTTC. Amino acids: CATSRDLNYNEQFF.

This clone was seen once. The V call is TRBV28, the J call TRBJ1-2; TRBD1 matches 8 bases. This CDR3 contains 14 residues. The V gene end was trimmed by 6 bases and the J gene end by 3 bases; junction bases not matched to a gene: 6. The V gene's germline CDR1 is MDHEN and CDR2 SYDVKM. The chain's CDR3 is CASRPDREDYGYTF. The DNA for the CDR3 is TGTGCCAGCAGACCGGACAGGGAAGACTATGGCTACACCTTC.

The chain couples TRBV16 to TRBJ2-6; the D is unclear. Germline CDR1 is KGHSY and CDR2 is FQNENV. The V end lost 5 bases, the J end lost 2 bases, and 13 bases lay between the germline ends. There are 16 residues in the CDR3. Written as DNA, the CDR3 is TGTGCCAGCAGCGAGACGGCTATTGCTGGGGCCAACGTCCTGACTTTC. This translates into CASSETAIAGANVLTF.

The chain is built from TRBV10-2 and TRBJ2-7; 9 nucleotides line up with TRBD2. The junction had 4 bases not matched to a gene; V was cut back by 1 base and J by 6 bases. CDR3 length: 14 amino acids. Per germline, CDR1 WSHSY and CDR2 SAAADI. In DNA, the CDR3 is TGCGCCAGCAGTGAGTTGGAGACTAGCGGCGAGCAGTACTTC. Translating gives CASSELETSGEQYF.

With respect to this clone: Different DNA sequences within this sample yield the same CDR3. The chain carries TRBV27 and TRBJ1-2; D gene uncertain. Trimming pared 0 bases from V and 0 bases from J, leaving 2 bases between. The CDR3 contains 13 residues. The germline CDR1 and CDR2 sequences are MNHEY and SMNVEV (reference sequence). CDR3 loop: CASSLSANYGYTF. Written as DNA, the CDR3 is TGTGCCAGCAGTTTATCAGCTAACTATGGCTACACCTTC.

The table lists this clone with a few counts. DNA of the CDR3: TGTGCCAGCAGCGGGCCGGGACAGGGTACCCAGCCCCAGCATTTT. Its protein product is CASSGPGQGTQPQHF. The chain couples TRBV7-9 to TRBJ1-5, with 9 bases lining up with TRBD1. The V and J ends lost 5 bases and 7 bases, in that order; junction bases with no gene match: 9. The CDR3 contains 15 residues. CDR1 is SEHNR and CDR2 is FQNEAQ in the germline V gene (reference sequence).

The rearrangement uses TRBV2 and TRBJ1-1; D is unresolved. Germline V lookup: CDR1 SNHLY, CDR2 FYNNEI. CDR3 length: 15 residues. V dropped 4 bases and J dropped 0 bases, with 12 bases sitting between them. The CDR3 DNA sequence: TGTGCCAGCAGTGCTTGGGCAGGTTTGAACACTGAAGCTTTCTTT. This codes for CASSAWAGLNTEAFF. Drawing the rest from reference TRBV2 and TRBJ1-1, the complete variable domain is EPEVTQTPSHQVTQMGQEVILRCVPISNHLYFYWYRQILGQKVEFLVSFYNNEISEKSEIFDDQFSVERPDGSNFTLKIRSTKLEDSAMYFCASSAWAGLNTEAFFGQGTRLTVV.

The V call is TRBV5-6, the J call TRBJ2-1; D is unclear. The germline V and J ends were trimmed by 2 bases and 9 bases, with 6 bases remaining between them. Germline lookup yields CDR1 SGHDT and CDR2 YYEEEE. This CDR3 region has 11 residues. The CDR3 DNA reads as TGTGCCAGCAGCTTTGGGGTTGAGCAGTTCTTC. Encoded protein: CASSFGVEQFF. Full variable domain (rest looked up from reference TRBV5-6 and TRBJ2-1): DAGVTQSPTHLIKTRGQQVTLRCSPKSGHDTVSWYQQALGQGPQFIFQYYEEEERQRGNFPDRFSGHQFPNYSSELNVNALLLGDSALYLCASSFGVEQFFGPGTRLTVL.

V is TRBV27 and J is TRBJ2-7, with 7 bases matching TRBD2. V shed 0 bases and J 3 bases; nucleotides not matched to a gene: 5. The germline CDR1 and CDR2 sequences are MNHEY and SMNVEV (reference sequence). The CDR3 is 15 residues long. CDR3 protein: CASSLSGGNSYEQYF. In nucleotides, the CDR3 is TGTGCCAGCAGTTTATCGGGAGGGAATAGCTACGAGCAGTACTTC.

This clone was counted only a few times. The J gene is TRBJ2-7, the V gene TRBV5-6; 7 nucleotides line up with TRBD1. The CDR3 has 13 amino acids. Germline V gene lookup returns CDR1 SGHDT and CDR2 YYEEEE. J lost 3 bases, V lost 4 bases, and 4 bases had no gene match. CDR3 in DNA: TGTGCCAGCAGCCCGGGACAGAACTACGAGCAGTACTTC. Protein sequence: CASSPGQNYEQYF.

V usage is TRBV29-1 and J usage is TRBJ2-7; unclear D gene. This CDR3 contains 14 residues. V shed 7 bases and J shed 4 bases, with 20 bases lying between them. Germline lookup yields CDR1 SQVTM and CDR2 ANQGSEA. In nucleotides, the CDR3 is TGCAGCGCTTGCATGGCTAATCAAGGGTACGAGCAGTACTTC. This gives the protein CSACMANQGYEQYF.

This chain joins TRBV2 and TRBJ1-2; D perhaps matches TRBD1 (5 bases). The CDR3 is made up of 15 amino acids. Germline V gene lookup returns CDR1 SNHLY and CDR2 FYNNEI. Between the trimmed V and J ends, which lost 11 bases and 3 bases, there was a span of 22 bases. In DNA, the CDR3 is TGTGCCGAACTTGGGAATGCTCCCAGGGACTATGGCTACACCTTC. Translating it yields CAELGNAPRDYGYTF.

V gene TRBV6-5 combines with J gene TRBJ1-2; tentatively, D is TRBD1 (5 bases). This CDR3 is 13 amino acids long. V lost 0 bases to trimming and J lost 4 bases, with 6 bases between them. Germline V lookup: CDR1 MNHEY, CDR2 SVGAGI. CDR3 sequence (DNA): TGTGCCAGCAGTTACTCCAGGGCCTATGGCTACACCTTC. Encoded protein: CASSYSRAYGYTF.

This clone was seen just once. This chain joins TRBV14 and TRBJ2-1, with D tentatively TRBD1 (5 bases). V was pared by 0 bases and J by 4 bases, with 13 bases between. Germline values: CDR1 SGHDN, CDR2 FVKESK. The CDR3 loop spans 16 amino acids. The CDR3 loop is CASSQDSGLQYNEQFF. The CDR3 region has the DNA TGTGCCAGCAGCCAAGATTCAGGGCTTCAGTACAATGAGCAGTTCTTC.

The V gene is TRBV19, the J gene TRBJ2-7; weak D call: TRBD1 (5 bases). The CDR3 consists of 16 residues. The ends were cut back, 5 bases at V and 2 bases at J, with 19 bases in the middle. Germline-derived CDR1 and CDR2 are LNHDA and SQIVND (reference sequence). The CDR3 DNA reads TGTGCCAGTAGTTCCCTTGGGGAAGACAGAGCCTACGAGCAGTACTTC. Encoded protein: CASSSLGEDRAYEQYF.

Only a few counts were recorded for this clone. V gene TRBV7-9 combines with J gene TRBJ2-1; TRBD2 matches 8 bases. Germline CDR1 is SEHNR and CDR2 is FQNEAQ (reference sequence). V dropped 5 bases and J dropped 7; count of bases not matched to a gene: 7. The CDR3 spans 14 residues. CDR3 loop: CASSVGLGLNEQFF. The CDR3 DNA reads TGTGCCAGCAGCGTGGGACTAGGATTGAATGAGCAGTTCTTC.

This sequence joins TRBV19 and TRBJ1-1, with D tentatively TRBD1 (5 bases). CDR3 length: 15 residues. In germline, CDR1 is LNHDA, CDR2 SQIVND (reference sequence). The germline V and J ends were trimmed by 3 bases and 0 bases, with 11 bases remaining between them. The chain's CDR3 is CASSIQGTMNTEAFF. The CDR3, as DNA: TGTGCCAGTAGTATTCAAGGGACGATGAACACTGAAGCTTTCTTT. Using reference TRBV19 and TRBJ1-1 for the parts outside the CDR3, the full variable domain is DGGITQSPKYLFRKEGQNVTLSCEQNLNHDAMYWYRQDPGQGLRLIYYSQIVNDFQKGDIAEGYSVSREKKESFPLTVTSAQKNPTAFYLCASSIQGTMNTEAFFGQGTRLTVV.

The rearrangement links TRBV27 to TRBJ2-3; D uncertain. The V end lost 4 bases, the J end lost 6 bases, and 14 bases lay between the germline ends. Germline V gene data show CDR1 as MNHEY and CDR2 as SMNVEV (reference sequence). The CDR3 totals 14 residues. This CDR3 is CASSSILSPDTQYF. DNA for the CDR3: TGTGCCAGCAGTTCGATCCTCAGCCCCGATACGCAGTATTTT.

The chain's CDR3 is CASSLLPDSLNTEAFF. CDR3 in DNA: TGTGCCAGCAGTTTACTACCGGACAGCTTGAACACTGAAGCTTTCTTT. The genes are TRBV27 and TRBJ1-1; tentatively, D is TRBD1 (6 bases). The CDR3 runs 16 residues. Germline-derived CDR1 and CDR2 are MNHEY and SMNVEV (reference sequence). V shed 2 bases and J shed 0 bases, with 13 bases lying between them.

The chain recombines TRBV19 with TRBJ1-1; the D is unclear. V lost 6 bases and J 4 bases, leaving 12 bases between the germline ends. The CDR3 spans 13 residues. Germline V gene lookup returns CDR1 LNHDA and CDR2 SQIVND (reference sequence). The CDR3 DNA reads TGTGCCAGTAGCCTCAGTCGTGGCACTGAAGCTTTCTTT. It is translated as CASSLSRGTEAFF.

The CDR3 bases are TGTGCCAGCAGCATTACAGGGGGGGATGAAAAACTGTTTTTT. Its protein product is CASSITGGDEKLFF. This chain links TRBV6-6 with TRBJ1-4; 8 nucleotides agree with TRBD1. The germline CDR1 and CDR2 sequences are MNHNY and SVGAGI (reference sequence). The V and J ends lost 6 bases and 6 bases, in that order; junction bases with no gene match: 6. The CDR3 has 14 amino acids.

This sequence joins TRBV19 and TRBJ2-5; a possible D gene is TRBD2 (6 bases). Trimming removed 4 bases at V and 2 bases at J, with 11 bases between. The CDR3 runs to 14 residues. Germline CDR1 is LNHDA and CDR2 is SQIVND (reference sequence). Here the CDR3 DNA reads TGTGCCAGTAGTACGAGGGACTTACAAGAGACCCAGTACTTC. Translation gives CASSTRDLQETQYF.

The chain couples TRBV7-8 to TRBJ2-7, with D unresolved. This CDR3 has 16 residues. V was pared by 5 bases and J by 0 bases, with 17 bases between. Germline CDR1 and CDR2: SGHVS and FQNEAQ. The chain's CDR3 is CASSHRAIYSSYEQYF. The CDR3 DNA reads TGTGCCAGCAGCCATAGGGCCATATACAGCTCCTACGAGCAGTACTTC. Looking up the rest from reference TRBV7-8 and TRBJ2-7 gives the full variable domain: GAGVSQSPRYKVAKRGQDVALRCDPISGHVSLFWYQQALGQGPEFLTYFQNEAQLDKSGLPSDRFFAERPEGSVSTLKIQRTQQEDSAVYLCASSHRAIYSSYEQYFGPGTRLTVT.

The rearrangement uses TRBV20-1 and TRBJ2-7, with D possibly TRBD1 on 6 matching bases. Trimming left V 5 bases short and J 4 bases short, with 9 bases between. Germline CDR1 is DFQATT and CDR2 is SNEGSKA (reference sequence). This CDR3 region has 11 residues. In DNA form, the CDR3 reads TGCAGTGCTCCCAGGGGTTACGAGCAGTACTTC. Amino acids: CSAPRGYEQYF.

The chain uses TRBV4-2 and TRBJ2-1; D might be TRBD1 or TRBD2, each matching 5 bases. The CDR3 totals 13 residues. CDR1 and CDR2 (germline): LGHNA, YNFKEQ. Trimming pared 0 bases from V and 10 bases from J, leaving 10 bases between. This CDR3 reads CASSQDRGGEQFF. Written as DNA, the CDR3 is TGTGCCAGCAGCCAAGATCGGGGCGGCGAGCAGTTCTTC.

The chain links TRBV5-1 to TRBJ2-1, with a possible D match to TRBD1 (5 bases). Per the germline V gene, CDR1 is SGHRS and CDR2 is YFSETQ. V was shortened by 2 bases and J by 1 base, with 7 bases between the two germline ends. The CDR3 has 14 residues. CDR3 coding DNA: TGCGCCAGCAGCTTCAGGGCTTCCTACAATGAGCAGTTCTTC. This sequence encodes CASSFRASYNEQFF. Filled out from reference TRBV5-1 and TRBJ2-1, the complete variable domain reads KAGVTQTPRYLIKTRGQQVTLSCSPISGHRSVSWYQQTPGQGLQFLFEYFSETQRNKGNFPGRFSGRQFSNSRSEMNVSTLELGDSALYLCASSFRASYNEQFFGPGTRLTVL.

CDR3 region: CASSATWLGDYGNEQFF. The CDR3 DNA reads as TGTGCCAGCAGTGCGACCTGGCTGGGAGATTATGGCAATGAGCAGTTCTTC. The chain combines TRBV6-1 with TRBJ2-1, with a possible D match to TRBD2 (5 bases). CDR1 and CDR2 from the germline V gene are MNHNS and SASEGT. The CDR3 sequence is 17 residues long. Between the trimmed V and J ends, which lost 4 bases and 6 bases, there was a span of 22 bases.

The chain employs TRBV7-9 and TRBJ1-1, with D possibly matching TRBD1 (5 bases). The V gene's germline CDR1 is SEHNR and CDR2 FQNEAQ (reference sequence). V gave up 1 base and J gave up 3 bases, with 12 bases separating them. The CDR3 has 15 residues. CDR3 sequence: CASSLGGISDTEAFF. CDR3 bases: TGTGCCAGCAGCTTAGGGGGGATTTCGGACACTGAAGCTTTCTTT.

The genes are TRBV27 and TRBJ1-1; 7 bases line up with TRBD1. CDR1 and CDR2 from the germline V gene are MNHEY and SMNVEV (reference sequence). With V trimmed by 1 base and J by 7 bases, 3 bases remained unmatched. The CDR3 has 13 residues. The CDR3 loop is CASSLLGDSEAFF. The CDR3 region has the DNA TGTGCCAGCAGTTTATTAGGGGACAGTGAAGCTTTCTTT.

J is TRBJ2-1 and V is TRBV18; a weak D match, TRBD1 (5 bases). V was cut by 6 bases and J by 6 bases, with 21 bases left in between. Germline-derived CDR1 and CDR2 are KGHSH and LQKENI. The CDR3 has 16 amino acids. CDR3 DNA: TGTGCCAGCTCCCTCCCCCGCAGGGATGTTTTCAATGAGCAGTTCTTC. As protein: CASSLPRRDVFNEQFF.